Below, 20 T cell receptor beta chains from the same sample are listed, as sequenced in a study of T-cell reconstitution after alpha-beta-depleted transplantation in children. Construction of the TCRbeta library involved unique molecular identifiers. TCRdb redid the calling of the PCR reads with MiXCR, one entry per CDR3 protein. The repertoire includes approximately 430,000 distinct CDR3 sequences, roughly 16% of them detected once, and just under 30% sits in the top ten. Specimen: PBMCs, mostly from graft donor cells, collected 360 days after TCRalphabeta/CD19-depleted stem cell transplant. These receptors were collected from a boy under two years old who had a stem cell transplant for Wiskott-Aldrich syndrome, so the T cells may come from the graft donor.

This clonotype has more than one count but fewer than ten. This sequence joins TRBV18 and TRBJ2-1; TRBD1 might be the D (6 bases). The CDR3 spans 17 residues. Germline lookup yields CDR1 KGHSH and CDR2 LQKENI. Trimming pared 1 base from V and 6 bases from J, leaving 19 bases between. The CDR3 protein is CASSPHTEWGPGNEQFF. The CDR3 DNA sequence: TGTGCCAGCTCACCACACACAGAGTGGGGGCCGGGCAATGAGCAGTTCTTC.

This clonotype came up a few times. The chain employs TRBV5-1 and TRBJ1-2; 7 nucleotides align to TRBD1. From germline, CDR1 is SGHRS and CDR2 YFSETQ. J gave up 1 base and V 0 bases, and 3 bases lay outside the gene matches. This CDR3 is built from 15 residues. CDR3 region: CASSLGGTDNYGYTF. As DNA, the CDR3 is TGCGCCAGCAGCTTGGGCGGGACAGATAACTATGGCTACACCTTC.

J is TRBJ1-1 and V is TRBV20-1, with D tentatively TRBD1 (5 bases). The CDR3 covers 13 residues. V lost 3 bases to trimming and J lost 5 bases, with 13 bases between them. Per germline, CDR1 DFQATT and CDR2 SNEGSKA (reference sequence). CDR3 loop: CSASRGRETEAFF. The CDR3 DNA is TGCAGTGCTAGTAGGGGTCGGGAAACTGAAGCTTTCTTT.

This clonotype was observed a handful of times. The V call is TRBV4-3, the J call TRBJ1-1, with 8 bases that match TRBD1. The CDR3 has 15 amino acids. Germline CDR1 LGHNA, CDR2 YSLEER. V shed 4 bases and J 3 bases; nucleotides not matched to a gene: 7. CDR3 amino acids: CASSRDRQGDTEAFF. The DNA of the CDR3 is TGCGCCAGCAGCCGGGACAGGCAAGGGGACACTGAAGCTTTCTTT.

The CDR3 is CSARGGGTSAEQFF. The CDR3 coding sequence is TGCAGTGCTAGAGGGGGGGGGACTAGCGCTGAGCAGTTCTTC. This chain joins TRBV20-1 and TRBJ2-1, with 10 bases that match TRBD2. Looked up from germline, CDR1 is DFQATT and CDR2 is SNEGSKA (reference sequence). There are 14 residues in the CDR3. The V and J ends lost 1 base and 9 bases, in that order; junction bases with no gene match: 6.

This clonotype has more than one count but fewer than ten. This sequence joins TRBV28 and TRBJ2-3, with 7 nucleotides matching TRBD1. The V segment lost 4 bases and the J segment 2 bases; nucleotides outside the gene matches: 9. CDR3 length: 16 amino acids. The germline V gene encodes CDR1 MDHEN and CDR2 SYDVKM. The CDR3 DNA follows: TGTGCCAGCAGTTCCCCAGGGGGTCGGTTCACAGATACGCAGTATTTT. Encoded protein: CASSSPGGRFTDTQYF. The variable domain in full, completed from reference TRBV28 and TRBJ2-3, reads DVKVTQSSRYLVKRTGEKVFLECVQDMDHENMFWYRQDPGLGLRLIYFSYDVKMKEKGDIPEGYSVSREKKERFSLILESASTNQTSMYLCASSSPGGRFTDTQYFGPGTRLTVL.

This clonotype was seen only a few times. V usage is TRBV5-1 and J usage is TRBJ2-3; D may correspond to TRBD1 or TRBD2 (5 bases each). CDR3 size: 14 residues. Trimming took 4 bases from V and 5 from J, leaving 14 bases between them. CDR1 is SGHRS, CDR2 YFSETQ, per germline. CDR3 sequence: CASSTRDALDTQYF. The CDR3 coding sequence is TGCGCCAGCAGCACCCGGGACGCTCTAGATACGCAGTATTTT.

This clonotype was counted between two and nine times. V and J are TRBV11-1 and TRBJ2-7; TRBD2 is a possible D gene (5 bases). V was shortened by 0 bases and J by 2 bases, with 20 bases between the two germline ends. The CDR3 is 18 residues long. The germline V gene encodes CDR1 SGHAT and CDR2 FQDESV (reference sequence). CDR3 sequence: CASSLAMMRAGRTYEQYF. CDR3 coding DNA: TGTGCCAGCAGCTTAGCTATGATGCGGGCAGGACGAACCTACGAGCAGTACTTC. Drawing the rest from reference TRBV11-1 and TRBJ2-7, the complete variable domain is EAEVAQSPRYKITEKSQAVAFWCDPISGHATLYWYRQILGQGPELLVQFQDESVVDDSQLPKDRFSAERLKGVDSTLKIQPAELGDSAMYLCASSLAMMRAGRTYEQYFGPGTRLTVT.

The V call is TRBV7-2, the J call TRBJ2-1; 9 bases match TRBD2. Per the germline V gene, CDR1 is SGHTA and CDR2 is FQGNSA. The CDR3 contains 17 residues. The ends lost 5 bases at V and 7 bases at J; junction bases unmatched: 15. CDR3 loop: CASSLTRTSAPRNEQFF. The CDR3 nucleotides read TGTGCCAGCAGCCTGACTCGGACTAGCGCCCCGAGGAATGAGCAGTTCTTC.

This chain connects TRBV27 to TRBJ2-7; 9 bases align to TRBD2. Germline lookup yields CDR1 MNHEY and CDR2 SMNVEV (reference sequence). V trimming: 2 bases; J trimming: 2 bases; junction bases outside the gene matches: 7. The CDR3 sequence is 16 residues long. This chain's CDR3 is CASSLKREALTYEQYF. CDR3 coding DNA: TGTGCCAGCAGTTTAAAGCGGGAGGCCCTTACCTACGAGCAGTACTTC.

The chain has TRBV7-9 and TRBJ2-2, with D uncertain. V was clipped by 1 base and J by 7 bases, with 10 bases between them. This CDR3 region has 14 residues. The germline V gene encodes CDR1 SEHNR and CDR2 FQNEAQ (reference sequence). The CDR3 DNA reads as TGTGCCAGCAGCTTAGACTCTGTCCACGGGGAGCTGTTTTTT. Its translation: CASSLDSVHGELFF.

This clonotype turned up a few times. This chain uses TRBV4-3 with TRBJ1-2, with D maybe TRBD1 (6 bases). With 1 base removed from V and 5 bases from J, the gap between germline ends came to 14 bases. This CDR3 contains 15 residues. Germline-derived CDR1 and CDR2 are LGHNA and YSLEER. The CDR3 region has the DNA TGCGCCAGCAGCCAAGCGATGACAGGAAGATATGGCTACACCTTC. Residues: CASSQAMTGRYGYTF.

This chain joins TRBV6-5 and TRBJ2-2, with TRBD2 matching over 8 bases. The CDR3 is 19 amino acids. The germline CDR1 and CDR2 sequences are MNHEY and SVGAGI. The V gene end was trimmed by 2 bases and the J gene end by 3 bases; junction bases not matched to a gene: 14. The CDR3: CASSYPTPGLGGYTGELFF. CDR3 coding DNA: TGTGCCAGCAGTTACCCGACCCCGGGACTAGGAGGATACACCGGGGAGCTGTTTTTT.

The table lists this clonotype with a few counts. The chain couples TRBV5-1 to TRBJ2-2, with D perhaps TRBD2 (6 bases). The germline V and J ends were trimmed by 0 bases and 3 bases, with 9 bases remaining between them. Per germline, CDR1 SGHRS and CDR2 YFSETQ. This CDR3 has 15 amino acids. CDR3: CASSLEGGDTGELFF. The CDR3 DNA follows: TGCGCCAGCAGCTTGGAAGGAGGGGACACCGGGGAGCTGTTTTTT. The full variable domain, in which reference TRBV5-1 and TRBJ2-2 provide the parts outside the CDR3, is KAGVTQTPRYLIKTRGQQVTLSCSPISGHRSVSWYQQTPGQGLQFLFEYFSETQRNKGNFPGRFSGRQFSNSRSEMNVSTLELGDSALYLCASSLEGGDTGELFFGEGSRLTVL.

This clonotype was seen a handful of times. The chain is built from TRBV7-2 and TRBJ1-6, with a tentative D call TRBD1 (5 bases). The CDR3 totals 13 residues. CDR1 and CDR2 (germline): SGHTA, FQGNSA. With 7 bases removed from V and 8 bases from J, the gap between germline ends came to 12 bases. CDR3 nucleotide sequence: TGTGCCAGCAAGGTCGTAGGGGATTCACCCCTCCACTTT. Protein product: CASKVVGDSPLHF.

The chain recombines TRBV4-1 with TRBJ2-5; a possible D gene is TRBD2 (5 bases). This CDR3 spans 15 amino acids. Trimming removed 2 bases from V and 1 base from J, with 11 bases in between. The germline V gene has CDR1 MGHRA and CDR2 YSYEKL. In DNA, the CDR3 is TGCGCCAGCAGCCAAACCCGGGGTCGCCAAGAGACCCAGTACTTC. Its protein is CASSQTRGRQETQYF.

The J gene is TRBJ2-3, the V gene TRBV10-3, with TRBD2 matching over 12 bases. Germline loops: CDR1 ENHRY, CDR2 SYGVKD. The CDR3 spans 16 residues. The V and J ends lost 3 bases and 2 bases, in that order; junction bases with no gene match: 3. CDR3 nucleotide sequence: TGTGCCATCAGTGATCGACTAGCGGGGGACACAGATACGCAGTATTTT. Encoded protein: CAISDRLAGDTDTQYF.

The chain links TRBV10-3 to TRBJ2-5; no definite D call. Germline CDR1 is ENHRY and CDR2 is SYGVKD. V was trimmed by 6 bases and J by 5 bases, leaving 16 bases between them. CDR3 length: 14 residues. Here the CDR3 DNA reads TGTGCCATCAGCCGAGAGAACGCGGAGGAGACCCAGTACTTC. Amino acids: CAISRENAEETQYF.

Regarding this clonotype: This could be a read error, since a much larger clone is one nucleotide away. Because it lacks the conserved phenylalanine or tryptophan at the end, this CDR3 is likely a read error. The rearrangement uses TRBV11-2 and TRBJ2-3, with TRBD2 identical over 8 bases. V dropped 5 bases and J dropped 7; count of bases not matched to a gene: 2. The CDR3 runs 12 residues. From germline, CDR1 is SGHAT and CDR2 FQNNGV. The CDR3 reads CASSISGNTQYL. Here the CDR3 DNA reads TGTGCCAGCAGCATTAGCGGGAATACGCAGTATTTG.

In regard to this clonotype: The junction departs from germline at one end; a sequencing error may be responsible. This chain links TRBV5-6 with TRBJ1-1; a weak D match, TRBD1 (6 bases). This CDR3 comprises 14 residues. Germline V gene lookup returns CDR1 SGHDT and CDR2 YYEEEE. DNA of the CDR3: TGTGCCAGCAGGTTGGGCTGGGGGCGAACTGAAGCTTTCTTT. It specifies CASRLGWGRTEAFF.